A selection of T cell receptor beta chains follows, all from one sample in a study of monozygotic twins with inflammatory bowel disease. TCRdb derives one entry per CDR3 protein from the 5' RACE reads, leaving out DNA. The specimen's table records over 150,000 distinct CDR3 sequences. Sequencing was done on a sample of blood. The source is a human donor with ulcerative colitis or Crohn's disease, or a healthy co-twin of an affected twin (not recorded which). Each CDR3 is given with its conserved first and last residue.

j_call: TRBJ1-4; v_call: TRBV7-9; cdr3_aa: CASSLGGTFGEKLFF
j_call: TRBJ2-5; v_call: TRBV7-3; cdr3_aa: CASSLTDRGTQYF
j_call: TRBJ2-2; v_call: TRBV12-3/TRBV12-4; cdr3_aa: CASSFRAGSANTGELFF
j_call: TRBJ1-1; v_call: TRBV12-3/TRBV12-4; cdr3_aa: CASSPGQGTTEAFF
j_call: TRBJ1-1; v_call: TRBV5-1; cdr3_aa: CASSFGSKNTEAFF
j_call: TRBJ2-2; v_call: TRBV3-1; cdr3_aa: CASSQDPGAETGELFF
j_call: TRBJ2-1; v_call: TRBV20-1; cdr3_aa: CSARLPGQLYNEQFF
j_call: TRBJ2-3; v_call: TRBV20-1; cdr3_aa: CSARDSGGTDTQYF
j_call: TRBJ1-2; v_call: TRBV5-5; cdr3_aa: CASRDAGAQGLYGYTF
j_call: TRBJ2-2; v_call: TRBV15; cdr3_aa: CATSRRRVATGELFF
j_call: TRBJ2-3; v_call: TRBV7-2; cdr3_aa: CASSLAGSGGAGGTDTQYF
j_call: TRBJ2-3; v_call: TRBV11-2; cdr3_aa: CASSPSTGMDTQYF
j_call: TRBJ2-3; v_call: TRBV12-3/TRBV12-4; cdr3_aa: CASSRGSWTGGADTQYF
j_call: TRBJ1-1; v_call: TRBV18; cdr3_aa: CASSLTGFEDLGGTEAFF
j_call: TRBJ1-3; v_call: TRBV27; cdr3_aa: CASRPWDRANTIYF
j_call: TRBJ2-4; v_call: TRBV19; cdr3_aa: CASRTGLGNIQYF
j_call: TRBJ2-7; v_call: TRBV27; cdr3_aa: CASRTGQGEQYF
j_call: TRBJ1-4; v_call: TRBV5-1; cdr3_aa: CASGRGGENEKLFF
j_call: TRBJ2-1; v_call: TRBV5-1; cdr3_aa: CASSLEGGGYNEQFF
j_call: TRBJ1-5; v_call: TRBV20-1; cdr3_aa: CSAGGFDSGQPQHF
j_call: TRBJ2-1; v_call: TRBV6-2/TRBV6-3; cdr3_aa: CASSYVGLAEQFF
j_call: TRBJ2-7; v_call: TRBV9; cdr3_aa: CASSPRGGTNEQYF
j_call: TRBJ2-1; v_call: TRBV12-3/TRBV12-4; cdr3_aa: CASRQNPGTSGRDEQFF
j_call: TRBJ2-3; v_call: TRBV5-1; cdr3_aa: CASSIGTAEEADTQYF
j_call: TRBJ1-5; v_call: TRBV5-1; cdr3_aa: CASSLGDRDNQPQHF
j_call: TRBJ2-3; v_call: TRBV5-1; cdr3_aa: CASSLGQREGPDTQYF
j_call: TRBJ2-1; v_call: TRBV15; cdr3_aa: CATSREGWGAYNEQFF
j_call: TRBJ2-3; v_call: TRBV10-3; cdr3_aa: CAISGPLDRQSTDTQYF
j_call: TRBJ2-1; v_call: TRBV7-8; cdr3_aa: CASNPRGEIKNYNEQFF
j_call: TRBJ2-1; v_call: TRBV20-1; cdr3_aa: CSANGGAPYNEQFF
j_call: TRBJ1-6; v_call: TRBV9; cdr3_aa: CASSVATEGSPLHF
j_call: TRBJ1-5; v_call: TRBV27; cdr3_aa: CASRLEGLGQPQHF
j_call: TRBJ2-1; v_call: TRBV3-1; cdr3_aa: CASSQDPTGTYNEQFF
j_call: TRBJ2-2; v_call: TRBV4-3; cdr3_aa: CASSQDPGTSGSSNTGELFF
j_call: TRBJ2-1; v_call: TRBV10-3; cdr3_aa: CAIGAYNEQFF
j_call: TRBJ2-7; v_call: TRBV12-5; cdr3_aa: CASGPLAGTGYEQYF
j_call: TRBJ2-5; v_call: TRBV5-1; cdr3_aa: CASSLPSLRDQETQYF